This T cell receptor beta chain was sequenced for a study of blood T cell repertoires in COVID-19. The J segment lost 1 base and the V segment lost 6 bases, leaving 5 bases of the junction unmatched. The CDR3 has 14 amino acids. CDR1 is MDHEN, CDR2 SYDVKM, per germline. Method: immunoSEQ multiplex PCR; TCRdb's copy keeps in-frame clones and lacks some. The table lists about 250,000 clones, around 84% of them singletons, with about 1.7% in the top ten. The V gene is TRBV28, the J gene TRBJ2-5; 7 nucleotides align to TRBD1. The specimen sequenced was PBMCs or T cells enriched from blood (not recorded which). The source of this sequence is a man aged 40-50 years who had recovered from COVID-19. The chain's CDR3 is CASSSGQVQETQYF. DNA of the CDR3: TGTGCCAGCAGCTCAGGACAGGTCCAAGAGACCCAGTACTTC. Combining the CDR3 with reference TRBV28 and TRBJ2-5 gives the whole variable domain DVKVTQSSRYLVKRTGEKVFLECVQDMDHENMFWYRQDPGLGLRLIYFSYDVKMKEKGDIPEGYSVSREKKERFSLILESASTNQTSMYLCASSSGQVQETQYFGPGTRLLVL.